What follows describes a single T cell receptor beta chain. These data originate in a study of blood T cell repertoires in COVID-19. Turning to the study itself: Researchers got acute and convalescent COVID-19 samples from the United States, Italy and Spain.

Per germline, CDR1 MGHDK and CDR2 SYGVNS. The CDR3 is 15 residues long. V lost 3 bases to trimming and J lost 5 bases; unmatched junction nucleotides: 3. Only in-frame clones appear in the TCRdb table, and some are missing; sequencing was by immunoSEQ multiplex PCR. The sample carries about 200,000 clones, 86% recorded once. Recruitment covered about two dozen US areas and drew participants whose ages spanned roughly 18 to 100 years. This receptor was identified in a man aged 40-55 years with acute COVID-19. The sample comprised PBMCs or T cells enriched from blood (not recorded which). The chain uses TRBV25-1 and TRBJ2-3, with 12 bases matching TRBD2. CDR3 sequence: CASSEPSGGGDTQYF. The CDR3 coding sequence is TGTGCCAGCAGTGAGCCTAGCGGGGGGGGAGATACGCAGTATTTT. The variable domain in full, with the rest retrieved from reference TRBV25-1 and TRBJ2-3, is EADIYQTPRYLVIGTGKKITLECSQTMGHDKMYWYQQDPGMELHLIHYSYGVNSTEKGDLSSESTVSRIRTEHFPLTLESARPSHTSQYLCASSEPSGGGDTQYFGPGTRLTVL.